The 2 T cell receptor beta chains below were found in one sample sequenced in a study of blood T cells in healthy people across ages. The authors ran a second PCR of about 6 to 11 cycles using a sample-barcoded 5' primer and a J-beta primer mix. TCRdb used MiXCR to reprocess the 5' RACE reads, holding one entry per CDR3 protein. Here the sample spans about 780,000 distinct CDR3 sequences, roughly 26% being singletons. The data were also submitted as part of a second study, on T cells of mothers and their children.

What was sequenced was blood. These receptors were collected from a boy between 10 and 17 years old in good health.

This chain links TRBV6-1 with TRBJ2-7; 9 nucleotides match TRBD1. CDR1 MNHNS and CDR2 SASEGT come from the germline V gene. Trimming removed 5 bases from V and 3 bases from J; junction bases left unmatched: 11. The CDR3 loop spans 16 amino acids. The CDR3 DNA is TGTGCCAGCAGTAGGGACTTCGGGACAGGGAACTACGAGCAGTACTTC. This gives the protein CASSRDFGTGNYEQYF.

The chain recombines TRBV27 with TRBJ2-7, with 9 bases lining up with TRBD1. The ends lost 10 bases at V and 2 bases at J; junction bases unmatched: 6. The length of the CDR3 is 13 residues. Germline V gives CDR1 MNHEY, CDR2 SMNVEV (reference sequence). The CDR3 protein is CATRTGAPYEQYF. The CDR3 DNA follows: TGTGCCACCAGGACAGGGGCCCCCTACGAGCAGTACTTC.